The clone carrying this T cell receptor (beta chain) was observed a few times. Its matching antigen is unknown. This specimen comes from a study of T cell repertoires in cytomegalovirus infection. Across the study: CMV infection and matching HLA type were both indicated by public TCR beta signatures.

One entry per CDR3 protein results from TCRdb running MiXCR on the reads. The data hold 150,000 to 200,000 distinct CDR3 sequences, with around an eighth observed a single time. Findings and caveats of the study: Individuals carrying CMV plus the relevant HLA were identified by cumulative frequency of public TCR beta families. HLA-C-restricted TCR beta clonotypes specific for CMV led the ex vivo response.

The length of the CDR3 is 15 residues. Looked up from germline, CDR1 is SGHRS and CDR2 is YFSETQ. V was trimmed by 4 bases and J by 4 bases, leaving 15 bases between them. The receptor was isolated from a human donor in good health (CMV status not recorded). Some clones in this sample may be carry-over from other donors' samples. Sequencing was carried out using PBMCs. This chain connects TRBV5-1 to TRBJ2-1; the D call may be TRBD1 or TRBD2 (5 bases each). The CDR3 nucleotides read TGCGCCAGCAGCAAATCCGGGACGGGTTACAATGAGCAGTTCTTC. Residues: CASSKSGTGYNEQFF.